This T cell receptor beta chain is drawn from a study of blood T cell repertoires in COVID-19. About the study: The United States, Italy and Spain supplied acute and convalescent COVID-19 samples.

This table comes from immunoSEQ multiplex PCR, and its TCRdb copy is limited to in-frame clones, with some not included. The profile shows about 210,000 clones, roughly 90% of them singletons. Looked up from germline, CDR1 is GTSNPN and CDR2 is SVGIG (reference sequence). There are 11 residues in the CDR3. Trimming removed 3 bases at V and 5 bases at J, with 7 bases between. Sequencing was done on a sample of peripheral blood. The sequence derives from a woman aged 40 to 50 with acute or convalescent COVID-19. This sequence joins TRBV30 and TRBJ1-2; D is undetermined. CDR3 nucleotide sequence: TGTGCCTGGAGGGAGAGGTATGGCTACACCTTC. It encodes CAWRERYGYTF.